The 3 T cell receptor beta chains in this list originate from one sample, sequenced in a study of blood T cell repertoires in COVID-19. Data came from immunoSEQ multiplex PCR; TCRdb stores just in-frame clones and leaves some out. Here the sample spans approximately 92,000 clones, more than 75% being singletons. Sequencing was carried out using peripheral blood. The receptors here all came from a man at least 80 years old with acute or convalescent COVID-19.

This rearrangement joins TRBV30 to TRBJ1-4, with a weak D call TRBD1 (6 bases). Germline V gene data show CDR1 as GTSNPN and CDR2 as SVGIG (reference sequence). V shed 4 bases and J shed 8 bases, with 11 bases lying between them. The CDR3 spans 12 residues. The CDR3 bases are TGTGCCTGGACAGGGGTGGGGGAAAAACTGTTTTTT. Translated, it gives CAWTGVGEKLFF.

The CDR3 bases are TGTGCCAGCAGCCAAGAATTTGCTAGCGGGAGTATCTCCTACGAGCAGTACTTC. Translated: CASSQEFASGSISYEQYF. The chain couples TRBV14 to TRBJ2-7, with TRBD2 identical over 10 bases. J lost 0 bases, V lost 0 bases, and 8 bases had no gene match. From germline, CDR1 is SGHDN and CDR2 FVKESK. The CDR3 contains 18 residues. Full variable domain (outside the CDR3, taken from reference TRBV14 and TRBJ2-7): EAGVTQFPSHSVIEKGQTVTLRCDPISGHDNLYWYRRVMGKEIKFLLHFVKESKQDESGMPNNRFLAERTGGTYSTLKVQPAELEDSGVYFCASSQEFASGSISYEQYFGPGTRLTVT.

The rearrangement joins TRBV19 to TRBJ1-6, with D possibly being TRBD1 (5 bases). Germline values: CDR1 LNHDA, CDR2 SQIVND (reference sequence). V was pared by 7 bases and J by 5 bases, with 12 bases between. This CDR3 comprises 14 residues. The CDR3 DNA sequence: TGTGCCAGTACCTTCCGGGGGGATAATTCACCCCTCCACTTT. Translating gives CASTFRGDNSPLHF.